The 25 T cell receptor beta chains given below trace back to one sample, sequenced in a study of blood T cell repertoires in COVID-19. Sequenced by immunoSEQ multiplex PCR; TCRdb stores in-frame clones only, minus some. The sample records more than 150,000 clones, 75% to 85% being singletons. Source material: peripheral blood. These receptors were taken from a man between 60 and 75 years old with acute or convalescent COVID-19.

This clone was seen a handful of times. The chain couples TRBV19 to TRBJ1-1, with a weak D call TRBD1 (6 bases). Between the trimmed V and J ends, which lost 5 bases and 1 base, there was a span of 14 bases. CDR3 length: 15 amino acids. Germline CDR1 and CDR2: LNHDA and SQIVND (reference sequence). CDR3 sequence reads: CASSARGLGNTEAFF. CDR3 DNA sequence: TGTGCCAGTAGTGCGCGGGGGCTGGGGAACACTGAAGCTTTCTTT. The full variable domain, its missing parts supplied by reference TRBV19 and TRBJ1-1, is DGGITQSPKYLFRKEGQNVTLSCEQNLNHDAMYWYRQDPGQGLRLIYYSQIVNDFQKGDIAEGYSVSREKKESFPLTVTSAQKNPTAFYLCASSARGLGNTEAFFGQGTRLTVV.

The chain recombines TRBV19 with TRBJ2-7; TRBD1 matches 7 bases. Per germline, CDR1 LNHDA and CDR2 SQIVND (reference sequence). The CDR3 covers 15 residues. V lost 3 bases to trimming and J lost 5 bases; unmatched junction nucleotides: 10. The CDR3 protein is CASSIGQVGGDEQYF. The CDR3 DNA is TGTGCCAGTAGTATTGGACAGGTTGGCGGAGACGAGCAGTACTTC. The variable domain in full, completed from reference TRBV19 and TRBJ2-7, reads DGGITQSPKYLFRKEGQNVTLSCEQNLNHDAMYWYRQDPGQGLRLIYYSQIVNDFQKGDIAEGYSVSREKKESFPLTVTSAQKNPTAFYLCASSIGQVGGDEQYFGPGTRLTVT.

This chain joins TRBV9 and TRBJ2-1, with D maybe TRBD2 (6 bases). CDR1 and CDR2 from the germline V gene are SGDLS and YYNGEE. Trimming cost V 3 bases and J 7 bases, with 17 bases left between them. The CDR3 loop spans 15 amino acids. The CDR3 loop reads CASSAPAPRGNEQFF. CDR3 in DNA: TGTGCCAGCAGCGCACCGGCCCCACGGGGGAATGAGCAGTTCTTC.

V and J are TRBV4-2 and TRBJ2-5, with 7 bases fitting TRBD2. Germline CDR1 reads LGHNA; CDR2 reads YNFKEQ. Trimming took 0 bases from V and 5 from J; bases not matched to a gene: 6. The CDR3 loop spans 15 amino acids. This chain's CDR3 is CASSQDPSGRETQYF. The DNA for the CDR3 is TGTGCCAGCAGCCAAGATCCATCCGGGAGGGAGACCCAGTACTTC.

This chain joins TRBV4-3 and TRBJ2-5; 7 positions match TRBD2. V lost 1 base to trimming and J lost 0 bases; unmatched junction nucleotides: 14. Germline CDR1 is LGHNA and CDR2 is YSLEER. The CDR3 has 19 residues. The CDR3 loop reads CASSQAAGWEGRDQETQYF. The DNA of the CDR3 is TGCGCCAGCAGCCAAGCCGCTGGGTGGGAGGGGAGAGACCAAGAGACCCAGTACTTC.

The rearrangement uses TRBV19 and TRBJ2-5, with TRBD2 identical over 9 bases. After removal of 7 bases from V and 3 bases from J, the junction contained 15 bases not matched to a gene. Per germline, CDR1 LNHDA and CDR2 SQIVND (reference sequence). This CDR3 spans 17 amino acids. CDR3 sequence reads: CASTPTGASGVKETQYF. Written as DNA, the CDR3 is TGTGCCAGTACCCCCACGGGGGCTAGCGGGGTCAAAGAGACCCAGTACTTC. Based on the CDR3 plus reference TRBV19 and TRBJ2-5, the full variable domain is DGGITQSPKYLFRKEGQNVTLSCEQNLNHDAMYWYRQDPGQGLRLIYYSQIVNDFQKGDIAEGYSVSREKKESFPLTVTSAQKNPTAFYLCASTPTGASGVKETQYFGPGTRLLVL.

The chain carries TRBV12-3 or TRBV12-4 and TRBJ2-1, with TRBD2 identical over 10 bases. V lost 9 bases to trimming and J lost 3 bases; unmatched junction nucleotides: 2. The CDR3 has 13 amino acids. CDR3 in amino acids: CARRTSGYNEQFF. The CDR3 DNA is TGTGCCAGACGGACTAGCGGCTACAATGAGCAGTTCTTC.

The chain's CDR3 is CASSLGDRPSGNTIYF. CDR3 bases: TGCGCCAGCAGCTTGGGGGACAGGCCCTCTGGAAACACCATATATTTT. The V call is TRBV5-1, the J call TRBJ1-3; TRBD1 matches 8 bases. Germline V CDR1 and CDR2: SGHRS, YFSETQ. The CDR3 sequence is 16 residues long. V lost 0 bases and J lost 0; bases outside the gene matches: 2.

This clone was counted a single time. The chain joins TRBV19 to TRBJ1-1, with D possibly TRBD1 on 6 matching bases. The CDR3 runs to 13 residues. The germline V and J ends were trimmed by 2 bases and 4 bases, with 8 bases remaining between them. CDR1 is LNHDA, CDR2 SQIVND, per germline (reference sequence). The CDR3 region has the DNA TGTGCCAGTAGTATAAGGGGGAGCACTGAAGCTTTCTTT. Its translation: CASSIRGSTEAFF.

This clone was seen more than once but under ten times. The genes are TRBV7-2 and TRBJ1-3, with no clear D. CDR1 and CDR2 (germline): SGHTA, FQGNSA. The CDR3 has 14 residues. V gave up 4 bases and J gave up 0 bases, with 7 bases separating them. The DNA for the CDR3 is TGTGCCAGCAGCTCCCGTAACTCTGGAAACACCATATATTTT. It specifies CASSSRNSGNTIYF.

The chain employs TRBV9 and TRBJ1-6; 7 bases line up with TRBD1. The V segment lost 0 bases and the J segment 8 bases; nucleotides outside the gene matches: 5. This CDR3 contains 15 residues. Germline values: CDR1 SGDLS, CDR2 YYNGEE. The chain's CDR3 is CASSVVDRPYSPLHF. The DNA of the CDR3 is TGTGCCAGCAGCGTAGTGGACAGGCCCTATTCACCCCTCCACTTT.

CDR3 in DNA: TGTGCCAGCAGCCCGACTAGCGGGAGAGAGCAGTTCTTC. Residues: CASSPTSGREQFF. The J gene is TRBJ2-1, the V gene TRBV5-5; TRBD2 matches 12 bases. The CDR3 loop spans 13 amino acids. V shed 4 bases and J 10 bases; nucleotides not matched to a gene: 3. Germline loops: CDR1 SGHKS, CDR2 YYEKEE (reference sequence).

In this sample, this clone turned up a few times. The gene calls are TRBV4-2 and TRBJ1-1; TRBD1 agrees at 7 bases. CDR1 is LGHNA and CDR2 is YNFKEQ in the germline V gene. This CDR3 spans 14 amino acids. Trimming removed 7 bases from V and 3 bases from J; junction bases left unmatched: 8. The CDR3 loop reads CASNPTGRDTEAFF. CDR3 nucleotide sequence: TGTGCCAGCAACCCGACAGGGCGGGACACTGAAGCTTTCTTT.

The chain combines TRBV6-6 with TRBJ1-1; 7 nucleotides align to TRBD1. Germline lookup yields CDR1 MNHNY and CDR2 SVGAGI (reference sequence). J gave up 1 base and V 7 bases, and 3 bases lay outside the gene matches. This CDR3 comprises 13 residues. CDR3 bases: TGTGCCAGCACACAGGGGCGGAACACTGAAGCTTTCTTT. Protein: CASTQGRNTEAFF.

This rearrangement joins TRBV18 to TRBJ2-1; possible D gene TRBD2, 6 bases. The CDR3 is 15 residues long. Germline V CDR1 and CDR2: KGHSH, LQKENI. V was shortened by 3 bases and J by 6 bases, with 15 bases between the two germline ends. DNA of the CDR3: TGTGCCAGCTCACCGGGGGTCCCGGGGGTCAATGAGCAGTTCTTC. This codes for CASSPGVPGVNEQFF.

The V and J genes are TRBV5-6 and TRBJ2-7, with TRBD1 matching over 7 bases. V lost 2 bases and J lost 3; bases outside the gene matches: 2. Germline-derived CDR1 and CDR2 are SGHDT and YYEEEE. This CDR3 comprises 13 residues. The CDR3 here is CASSFGTDYEQYF. CDR3 nucleotide sequence: TGTGCCAGCAGCTTTGGGACAGACTACGAGCAGTACTTC.

This rearrangement joins TRBV3-1 (or the pseudogene TRBV3-2) to TRBJ1-1; TRBD1 agrees at 7 bases. Germline CDR1 is LGHDT and CDR2 is YNNKEL (reference sequence). This CDR3 has 15 residues. With V trimmed by 5 bases and J by 3 bases, 9 bases remained unmatched. The chain's CDR3 is CASSGSTGADTEAFF. In DNA form, the CDR3 reads TGTGCCAGCAGCGGGAGCACAGGGGCGGACACTGAAGCTTTCTTT.

The gene calls are TRBV28 and TRBJ2-7, with 7 bases aligning to TRBD2. This CDR3 comprises 14 residues. From germline, CDR1 is MDHEN and CDR2 SYDVKM. V dropped 7 bases and J dropped 5; count of bases not matched to a gene: 11. The CDR3: CASNLMAGVNEQYF. The CDR3 bases are TGTGCCAGCAATTTGATGGCGGGAGTTAACGAGCAGTACTTC.

V and J are TRBV19 and TRBJ1-4; D may be TRBD1 (5 bases). V was trimmed by 3 bases and J by 8 bases, leaving 13 bases between them. The CDR3 has 14 amino acids. Germline V gene lookup returns CDR1 LNHDA and CDR2 SQIVND (reference sequence). The CDR3 DNA reads TGTGCCAGTAGTATTCAGGGAATAAGCGAAAAACTGTTTTTT. This encodes CASSIQGISEKLFF. The complete variable domain, with remaining parts taken from reference TRBV19 and TRBJ1-4, reads DGGITQSPKYLFRKEGQNVTLSCEQNLNHDAMYWYRQDPGQGLRLIYYSQIVNDFQKGDIAEGYSVSREKKESFPLTVTSAQKNPTAFYLCASSIQGISEKLFFGSGTQLSVL.

The CDR3 protein is CASGPLYEQYF. The CDR3 DNA reads TGTGCCAGTGGGCCGCTCTACGAGCAGTACTTC. The gene calls are TRBV12-3 or TRBV12-4 and TRBJ2-7; D is uncertain. This CDR3 is 11 amino acids long. Trimming stripped 9 bases from V and 3 bases from J, with 9 bases between.

Only one count was recorded for this clone. The V call is TRBV24-1, the J call TRBJ2-1; perhaps TRBD2 as D (7 bases). Germline CDR1 and CDR2: KGHDR and SFDVKD. V dropped 3 bases and J dropped 6 bases, with 17 bases sitting between them. The CDR3 is 16 amino acids. CDR3 residues: CATSDKGGSARNEQFF. The CDR3, as DNA: TGTGCCACCAGTGATAAGGGGGGGTCCGCCCGCAATGAGCAGTTCTTC.

The rearrangement joins TRBV9 to TRBJ1-3; 7 nucleotides agree with TRBD1. The J segment lost 4 bases and the V segment lost 3 bases, leaving 10 bases of the junction unmatched. There are 16 residues in the CDR3. Germline V lookup: CDR1 SGDLS, CDR2 YYNGEE. CDR3 sequence: CASSADFPGQGNTIYF. DNA for the CDR3: TGTGCCAGCAGCGCAGACTTTCCGGGACAGGGAAACACCATATATTTT.

The chain couples TRBV4-1 to TRBJ2-1, with 10 positions matching TRBD2. The CDR3 length is 18 residues. Per the germline V gene, CDR1 is MGHRA and CDR2 is YSYEKL. Trimming removed 1 base from V and 3 bases from J; junction bases left unmatched: 9. The CDR3 reads CASSQGVAGGGFYNEQFF. CDR3 coding DNA: TGCGCCAGCAGCCAAGGTGTAGCGGGGGGAGGTTTCTACAATGAGCAGTTCTTC.

The genes are TRBV24-1 and TRBJ2-2; a weak D match, TRBD1 (5 bases). Germline values: CDR1 KGHDR, CDR2 SFDVKD. The CDR3 is 16 amino acids. V shed 4 bases and J shed 6 bases, with 17 bases lying between them. The CDR3 bases are TGTGCCACCAGTGACCGGCAACAGGTTGGGGCCGGGGAGCTGTTTTTT. Protein: CATSDRQQVGAGELFF.

The chain uses TRBV19 and TRBJ1-2; D call uncertain. Trimming stripped 5 bases from V and 4 bases from J, with 11 bases between. CDR3 size: 13 residues. Germline V lookup: CDR1 LNHDA, CDR2 SQIVND (reference sequence). In DNA, the CDR3 is TGTGCCAGTAGTCGGGGTTGGGGCTATGGCTACACCTTC. It specifies CASSRGWGYGYTF.